The text below deals with one TCR beta chain. Data came from immunoSEQ multiplex PCR; TCRdb stores just in-frame clones and leaves some out. This table has roughly 97,000 clones, roughly 91% appearing once. The sample is drawn from a study of blood T cell repertoires in COVID-19. Germline CDR1 and CDR2: SGDLS and YYNGEE. Trimming at V came to 1 base and at J to 0 bases, leaving 8 bases not matched to a gene. The CDR3 has 17 amino acids. The V and J genes are TRBV9 and TRBJ2-3; TRBD1 agrees at 7 bases. The source is a human donor in a cohort sampled during active COVID-19. Sequencing was done on a sample of peripheral blood. CDR3 protein: CASSVLGGGPSTDTQYF. The CDR3 bases are TGTGCCAGCAGCGTACTAGGGGGCGGGCCAAGCACAGATACGCAGTATTTT.